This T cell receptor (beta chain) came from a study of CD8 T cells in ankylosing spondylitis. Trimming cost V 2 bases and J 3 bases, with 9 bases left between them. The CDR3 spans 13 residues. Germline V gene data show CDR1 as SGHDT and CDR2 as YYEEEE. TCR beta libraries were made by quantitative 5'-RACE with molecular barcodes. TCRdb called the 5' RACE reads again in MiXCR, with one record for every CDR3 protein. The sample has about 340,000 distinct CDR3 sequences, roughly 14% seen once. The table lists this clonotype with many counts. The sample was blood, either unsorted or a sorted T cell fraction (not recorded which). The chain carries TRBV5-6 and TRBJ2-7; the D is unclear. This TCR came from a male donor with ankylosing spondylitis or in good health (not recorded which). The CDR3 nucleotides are TGTGCCAGCAGCTTAGGTCCCCTCTACGAGCAGTACTTC. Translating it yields CASSLGPLYEQYF.